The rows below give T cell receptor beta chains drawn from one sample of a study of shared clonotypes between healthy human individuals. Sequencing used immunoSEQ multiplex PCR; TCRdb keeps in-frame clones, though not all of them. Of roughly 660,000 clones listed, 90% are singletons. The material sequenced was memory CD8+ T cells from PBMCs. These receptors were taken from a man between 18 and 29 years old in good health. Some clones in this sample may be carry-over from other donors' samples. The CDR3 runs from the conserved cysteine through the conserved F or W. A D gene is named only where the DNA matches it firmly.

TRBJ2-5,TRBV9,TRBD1,CASSTRDSQETQYF,TGTGCCAGCAGCACCCGGGACAGCCAAGAGACCCAGTACTTC
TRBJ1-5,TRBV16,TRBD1,CASSPDRIGNQPQHF,TGTGCCAGCAGCCCGGACAGGATAGGCAATCAGCCCCAGCATTTT
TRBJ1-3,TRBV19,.,CASSPISWRYGNTIYF,TGTGCCAGTAGTCCAATATCCTGGCGTTACGGAAACACCATATATTTT
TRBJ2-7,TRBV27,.,CASSLVRDSPHEQYF,TGTGCCAGCAGCCTAGTTCGGGACTCGCCTCACGAGCAGTACTTC
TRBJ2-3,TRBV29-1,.,CSVAAPDTQYF,TGCAGCGTGGCAGCCCCAGATACGCAGTATTTT
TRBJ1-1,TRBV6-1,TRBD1,CASRGQGYLNTEAFF,TGTGCCAGCCGAGGACAGGGCTACCTGAACACTGAAGCTTTCTTT
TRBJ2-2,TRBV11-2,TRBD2,CASSSPSGLNTGELFF,TGTGCCAGCAGCTCACCTAGCGGGTTGAACACCGGGGAGCTGTTTTTT
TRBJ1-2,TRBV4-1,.,CASSQDPGGLLGYTF,TGCGCCAGCAGCCAAGATCCGGGGGGATTGCTTGGCTACACCTTC
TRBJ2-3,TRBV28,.,CASSLYGGTDTQYF,TGTGCCAGCAGTTTGTATGGAGGCACAGATACGCAGTATTTT
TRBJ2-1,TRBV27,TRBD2,CASSSGGRNEQFF,TGTGCCAGCAGTTCCGGCGGGAGGAACGAGCAGTTCTTC
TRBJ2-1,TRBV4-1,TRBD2,CASSHQLAGRGNEQFF,TGCGCCAGCAGCCACCAACTAGCGGGACGGGGCAATGAGCAGTTCTTC